Each of the 31 T cell receptor beta chains below was sequenced from the same sample in a study of quantifying T cell responses using KT2 cells. Across the study: TCR alpha and beta constant-region primers primed reverse transcription of RNA.

The cDNA 3' end received a ligated oligonucleotide with a UMI. First-round PCR used about 4 cycles and beta primers RC1.1 and RC1.2 covering TRBC1 and TRBC2. TCRdb analysed the UMI-ligation and nested PCR reads with MiXCR anew, one entry per CDR3 protein. This sample yields over 55,000 distinct CDR3 sequences, of which around an eighth are seen a single time; 9.4% belongs to the top ten. The sequencing sample was made of PBMCs spiked with cells of the T cell clone KT2. The receptors were sampled from a human donor.

The chain is built from TRBV2 and TRBJ2-2; D call uncertain. Germline lookup yields CDR1 SNHLY and CDR2 FYNNEI. Between the trimmed V and J ends, which lost 3 bases and 4 bases, there was a span of 12 bases. This CDR3 region has 15 residues. Here the CDR3 reads CASSELSSTTGELFF. The CDR3 DNA is TGTGCCAGCAGTGAGCTCTCGTCCACCACCGGGGAGCTGTTTTTT.

The chain recombines TRBV6-2 or TRBV6-3 with TRBJ2-3; 7 positions match TRBD1. The CDR3 length is 17 residues. After removal of 6 bases from V and 2 bases from J, the junction contained 14 bases not matched to a gene. The germline V gene has CDR1 MNHEY and CDR2 SVGEGT. CDR3 bases: TGTGCCAGCAGCTCTGGGACAGCCATTAGACTCACAGATACGCAGTATTTT. This gives the protein CASSSGTAIRLTDTQYF.

The genes are TRBV24-1 and TRBJ2-1, with 10 positions matching TRBD2. Trimming at V came to 1 base and at J to 8 bases, leaving 7 bases not matched to a gene. The CDR3 has 16 amino acids. The germline V gene encodes CDR1 KGHDR and CDR2 SFDVKD. CDR3 sequence reads: CATSDLSGRGSDEQFF. CDR3 nucleotides: TGTGCCACCAGTGATTTAAGCGGGAGGGGCTCGGATGAGCAGTTCTTC.

This clonotype was seen a few times. The chain carries TRBV12-3 or TRBV12-4 and TRBJ1-1; TRBD1 is a possible D gene (6 bases). V lost 6 bases and J 3 bases, leaving 14 bases between the germline ends. CDR3 length equals 14 residues. The DNA for the CDR3 is TGTGCCAGCAGCCCCACAGGGTTCGACACTGAAGCTTTCTTT. Its translation: CASSPTGFDTEAFF.

The table lists this clonotype with a few counts. The chain employs TRBV5-1 and TRBJ2-1, with D possibly being TRBD1 or TRBD2 (5 bases each). Germline lookup yields CDR1 SGHRS and CDR2 YFSETQ. Trimming took 0 bases from V and 9 from J, leaving 13 bases between them. The CDR3 contains 14 residues. CDR3 in amino acids: CASSLAGAISEQFF. The CDR3 DNA reads TGCGCCAGCAGCTTGGCCGGGGCAATTAGTGAGCAGTTCTTC. Variable domain in full (rest from reference TRBV5-1 and TRBJ2-1): KAGVTQTPRYLIKTRGQQVTLSCSPISGHRSVSWYQQTPGQGLQFLFEYFSETQRNKGNFPGRFSGRQFSNSRSEMNVSTLELGDSALYLCASSLAGAISEQFFGPGTRLTVL.

In its sample, this clonotype was seen a few times. V usage is TRBV7-3 and J usage is TRBJ2-7; 12 bases agree with TRBD1. V lost 5 bases and J lost 6; bases outside the gene matches: 11. The CDR3 is 16 amino acids. The germline CDR1 and CDR2 sequences are SGHTA and FQGTGA. The CDR3 spells CASSQSPGTGGVEQYF. DNA of the CDR3: TGTGCCAGCAGCCAATCTCCCGGGACAGGGGGCGTCGAGCAGTACTTC.

The sample holds many counts of this clonotype. The chain couples TRBV4-1 to TRBJ1-2; a possible D gene is TRBD1 (5 bases). V was trimmed by 0 bases and J by 4 bases, leaving 18 bases between them. In germline, CDR1 is MGHRA, CDR2 YSYEKL. CDR3 length equals 17 residues. The CDR3 loop reads CASSQDPSPDSRYGYTF. The CDR3 coding sequence is TGCGCCAGCAGCCAAGATCCTTCCCCCGACAGCCGCTATGGCTACACCTTC.

This clonotype was recorded a few times. This chain joins TRBV12-3 or TRBV12-4 and TRBJ2-1; 8 bases align to TRBD2. V was pared by 6 bases and J by 5 bases, with 6 bases of the junction left unmatched. There are 14 residues in the CDR3. CDR3: CASSREGHDNEQFF. CDR3 bases: TGTGCCAGCAGCCGGGAGGGCCATGACAATGAGCAGTTCTTC.

The chain uses TRBV28 and TRBJ2-6, with a tentative D call TRBD2 (5 bases). This CDR3 spans 16 amino acids. The ends were cut back, 4 bases at V and 1 base at J, with 11 bases in the middle. Germline values: CDR1 MDHEN, CDR2 SYDVKM. CDR3: CASSYLRDSGANVLTF. In nucleotides, the CDR3 is TGTGCCAGCAGTTACTTGAGGGATTCTGGGGCCAACGTCCTGACTTTC.

At least ten counts were recorded for this clonotype. The J gene is TRBJ1-2, the V gene TRBV7-2; D remains ambiguous. Trimming removed 1 base at V and 1 base at J, with 4 bases between. CDR1 is SGHTA and CDR2 is FQGNSA in the germline V gene. CDR3 length equals 13 residues. CDR3 DNA: TGTGCCAGCAGCTTAGACAATAACTATGGCTACACCTTC. Protein: CASSLDNNYGYTF.

This chain uses TRBV12-3 or TRBV12-4 with TRBJ2-1; 7 nucleotides match TRBD1. After removal of 5 bases from V and 5 bases from J, the junction contained 6 bases not matched to a gene. CDR3 length: 14 amino acids. CDR3 coding DNA: TGTGCCAGCAGTCCCGGGACAGTCGACAATGAGCAGTTCTTC. Translated, it gives CASSPGTVDNEQFF.

This clonotype was seen ten or more times. The chain has TRBV20-1 and TRBJ2-3; no definite D call. The germline V gene has CDR1 DFQATT and CDR2 SNEGSKA (reference sequence). V lost 3 bases and J 3 bases, leaving 13 bases between the germline ends. CDR3 length equals 14 residues. The CDR3 spells CSARAPSGTDTQYF. The DNA for the CDR3 is TGCAGTGCTAGGGCCCCCTCCGGGACAGATACGCAGTATTTT.

The sample holds many counts of this clonotype. This chain joins TRBV5-5 and TRBJ1-1, with TRBD1 as a possible D gene (5 bases). This CDR3 contains 16 residues. Germline V gene lookup returns CDR1 SGHKS and CDR2 YYEKEE (reference sequence). The V end lost 2 bases, the J end lost 2 bases, and 16 bases lay between the germline ends. The DNA of the CDR3 is TGTGCCAGCAGCTTTGGGAGCGGACACGCTAACACTGAAGCTTTCTTT. Translation gives CASSFGSGHANTEAFF.

The table lists this clonotype with many counts. V and J are TRBV6-5 and TRBJ1-4, with D maybe TRBD1 (5 bases). The CDR3 is made up of 15 amino acids. Trimming left V 2 bases short and J 2 bases short, with 9 bases between. Germline values: CDR1 MNHEY, CDR2 SVGAGI. Written as DNA, the CDR3 is TGTGCCAGCAGTTACGGGACCGTCACTAATGAAAAACTGTTTTTT. Translating it yields CASSYGTVTNEKLFF.

The rearrangement uses TRBV6-4 and TRBJ1-3, with D perhaps TRBD1 (6 bases). The CDR3 runs to 15 residues. Germline CDR1 and CDR2: MRHNA and SNTAGT. Trimming removed 11 bases at V and 4 bases at J, with 21 bases between. The CDR3: CAGPSTGGKGNTIYF. Here the CDR3 DNA reads TGTGCCGGCCCCTCGACAGGCGGTAAAGGAAACACCATATATTTT.

About this clonotype: Just one base apart from a much larger clone, this may be a read error. This sequence joins TRBV2 and TRBJ1-2; TRBD1 matches 8 bases. The germline gives CDR1 SNHLY, CDR2 FYNNEI. CDR3 length: 13 residues. The CDR3, as DNA: TGTGCCAGCAGCCGGGACAGGAATTATGGCTACAACTTC. Protein product: CASSRDRNYGYNF.

At least ten counts were recorded for this clonotype. The chain has TRBV20-1 and TRBJ1-1; no clear D. The CDR3 sequence is 10 residues long. Germline V gene data show CDR1 as DFQATT and CDR2 as SNEGSKA (reference sequence). V was clipped by 6 bases and J by 1 base, with 3 bases between them. CDR3 protein: CSAGNTEAFF. The CDR3 nucleotides are TGCAGTGCCGGGAACACTGAAGCTTTCTTT.

This clonotype has just one count. The chain is built from TRBV7-2 and TRBJ1-2; D gene uncertain. V lost 5 bases, J lost 5 bases, and 15 bases lay in between. The CDR3 covers 14 residues. Germline loops: CDR1 SGHTA, CDR2 FQGNSA. The CDR3 nucleotides read TGTGCCAGCAGCCCGGAAAGTCTTAATTATGGCTACACCTTC. Translation gives CASSPESLNYGYTF.

This clonotype was observed a handful of times. The chain uses TRBV20-1 and TRBJ1-1, with TRBD1 identical over 11 bases. The CDR3 sequence is 14 residues long. Per germline, CDR1 DFQATT and CDR2 SNEGSKA (reference sequence). V shed 0 bases and J 8 bases; nucleotides not matched to a gene: 5. The CDR3 sequence is CSAREIGQGAEAFF. The CDR3, as DNA: TGCAGTGCTAGAGAGATCGGACAGGGGGCAGAAGCTTTCTTT.

This clonotype has only a few counts. The J gene is TRBJ1-1, the V gene TRBV7-6; 7 nucleotides align to TRBD1. CDR3 length equals 14 residues. Germline CDR1 reads SGHVS; CDR2 reads FNYEAQ. Germline trimming cut 5 bases from V and 1 base from J; bases unmatched to any gene: 4. The CDR3 is CASSTGASNTEAFF. In DNA, the CDR3 is TGTGCCAGCAGCACAGGGGCATCGAACACTGAAGCTTTCTTT.

In this sample, this clonotype turned up a few times. V is TRBV19 and J is TRBJ1-4, with D hard to call. CDR1 is LNHDA and CDR2 is SQIVND in the germline V gene (reference sequence). Trimming removed 5 bases from V and 6 bases from J, with 10 bases in between. The CDR3 consists of 13 residues. The CDR3 nucleotides are TGTGCCAGTAGTCCAAGGCAGGATGAAAAACTGTTTTTT. Translation gives CASSPRQDEKLFF.

The table lists this clonotype with a few counts. The junction does not match germline at one end; this may be a read error. The genes are TRBV7-7 and TRBJ2-2; 8 bases map to TRBD1. Germline CDR1 and CDR2: SSHAT and FNYEAQ (reference sequence). The CDR3 is 15 residues long. The CDR3 protein is CASSTQDRATGELFF. The CDR3 DNA reads TGTGCTAGCAGCACCCAGGACAGGGCCACCGGGGAGCTGTTTTTT.

This clonotype has at least ten counts. The rearrangement uses TRBV7-9 and TRBJ1-1; TRBD1 matches 7 bases. The length of the CDR3 is 14 residues. V shed 5 bases, J shed 1 base, and the junction held 4 bases outside the gene matches. Germline assignment: CDR1 SEHNR and CDR2 FQNEAQ (reference sequence). The CDR3 loop reads CASSPRTGNTEAFF. Here the CDR3 DNA reads TGTGCCAGCAGCCCCCGGACAGGGAACACTGAAGCTTTCTTT.

The table lists this clonotype with a few counts. The DNA of the CDR3 is TGTGCCAGCAGCTTAGGTAGCGGACTAGCGCAAGAGACCCAGTACTTC. Amino acids: CASSLGSGLAQETQYF. V and J are TRBV7-2 and TRBJ2-5, with 9 bases that match TRBD2. V lost 1 base, J lost 2 bases, and 5 bases stayed unmatched. The germline V gene encodes CDR1 SGHTA and CDR2 FQGNSA. The CDR3 loop spans 16 amino acids.

The rearrangement links TRBV6-1 to TRBJ1-1; 7 nucleotides align to TRBD1. The CDR3 spans 15 residues. Losses at the gene ends were 8 bases for V and 3 bases for J; bases not matched to a gene: 12. The germline V gene encodes CDR1 MNHNS and CDR2 SASEGT. The chain's CDR3 is CASLRGHQGDTEAFF. DNA for the CDR3: TGTGCCAGCTTAAGGGGGCACCAGGGGGACACTGAAGCTTTCTTT.

This chain links TRBV7-2 with TRBJ2-3; D is ambiguous. Trimming removed 2 bases at V and 6 bases at J, with 6 bases between. This CDR3 has 12 amino acids. Germline values: CDR1 SGHTA, CDR2 FQGNSA. The CDR3 is CASSLSADTQYF. The CDR3 nucleotides read TGTGCCAGCAGCTTATCTGCCGATACGCAGTATTTT.

This clonotype was observed a few times. The chain is built from TRBV29-1 and TRBJ2-3, with D uncertain. The V and J ends lost 4 bases and 6 bases respectively, with 8 bases between them. The CDR3 loop spans 11 amino acids. The germline V gene encodes CDR1 SQVTM and CDR2 ANQGSEA. The CDR3 protein is CSVVSTDTQYF. Written as DNA, the CDR3 is TGCAGCGTTGTTTCCACGGATACGCAGTATTTT.

This clonotype has a count of ten or more. This sequence joins TRBV6-5 and TRBJ2-3, with D possibly called TRBD1 or TRBD2 (5 bases each). V was clipped by 5 bases and J by 5 bases, with 17 bases between them. CDR3 length: 15 residues. The V gene's germline CDR1 is MNHEY and CDR2 SVGAGI. CDR3 loop: CASSNRDGALDTQYF. The CDR3 coding sequence is TGTGCCAGCAGTAACCGGGACGGCGCCCTAGATACGCAGTATTTT.

This clonotype was seen more than once but under ten times. The genes are TRBV10-3 and TRBJ1-2; D is unclear. Germline CDR1 ENHRY, CDR2 SYGVKD. The V and J ends lost 4 bases and 0 bases respectively, with 6 bases between them. This CDR3 spans 13 amino acids. The CDR3 DNA follows: TGTGCCATCAGTGGGGCCTCTAACTATGGCTACACCTTC. It yields the protein CAISGASNYGYTF.

This clonotype turned up a few times. The chain joins TRBV14 to TRBJ1-1; D call uncertain. With 0 bases removed from V and 3 bases from J, the gap between germline ends came to 11 bases. The CDR3 is 15 amino acids. The germline V gene has CDR1 SGHDN and CDR2 FVKESK. CDR3 amino acids: CASSQEIREYTEAFF. The CDR3 region has the DNA TGTGCCAGCAGCCAAGAAATAAGGGAGTACACTGAAGCTTTCTTT.

The sample holds a few counts of this clonotype. This sequence joins TRBV20-1 and TRBJ2-7, with 10 nucleotides matching TRBD2. CDR1 is DFQATT and CDR2 is SNEGSKA in the germline V gene (reference sequence). Trimming removed 0 bases from V and 2 bases from J; junction bases left unmatched: 4. The CDR3 runs to 15 residues. The CDR3 loop reads CSARDRLAGAYEQYF. The DNA of the CDR3 is TGCAGTGCTAGAGATAGGCTAGCGGGAGCCTACGAGCAGTACTTC.